This TCR beta chain comes out of a study of cytomegalovirus exposure and HLA in healthy donors. After removal of 0 bases from V and 6 bases from J, the junction contained 7 bases not matched to a gene. The CDR3 totals 15 residues. Per germline, CDR1 SGHRS and CDR2 YFSETQ. The PCR had 60 Vbeta and 13 Jbeta primers. The table came from immunoSEQ multiplex PCR; TCRdb's copy has only in-frame clones and leaves some out. This repertoire shows 150,000 to 200,000 clones, just under 80% found once; its top ten account for roughly 9.3%. The chain has TRBV5-1 and TRBJ1-2, with TRBD1 identical over 8 bases. This TCR was recovered from a man aged 18 to 29 in good health and CMV-seropositive. Sample: PBMCs. For the CDR3, the DNA is TGCGCCAGCAGCTTGGGGGGGCAGGGGGCCCATGGCTACACCTTC. Its protein product is CASSLGGQGAHGYTF.